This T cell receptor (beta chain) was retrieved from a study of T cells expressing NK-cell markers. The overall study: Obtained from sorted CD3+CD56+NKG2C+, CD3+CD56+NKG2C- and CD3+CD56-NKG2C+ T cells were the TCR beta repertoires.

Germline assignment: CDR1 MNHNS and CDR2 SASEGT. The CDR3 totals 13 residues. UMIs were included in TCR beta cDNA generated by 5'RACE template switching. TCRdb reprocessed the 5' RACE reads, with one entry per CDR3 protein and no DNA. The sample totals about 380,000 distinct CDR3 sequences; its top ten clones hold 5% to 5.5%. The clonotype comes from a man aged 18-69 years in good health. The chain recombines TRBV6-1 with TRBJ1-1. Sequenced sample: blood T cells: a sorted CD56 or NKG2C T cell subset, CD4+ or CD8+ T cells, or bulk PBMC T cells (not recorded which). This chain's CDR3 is CASNPGLHTEAFF.